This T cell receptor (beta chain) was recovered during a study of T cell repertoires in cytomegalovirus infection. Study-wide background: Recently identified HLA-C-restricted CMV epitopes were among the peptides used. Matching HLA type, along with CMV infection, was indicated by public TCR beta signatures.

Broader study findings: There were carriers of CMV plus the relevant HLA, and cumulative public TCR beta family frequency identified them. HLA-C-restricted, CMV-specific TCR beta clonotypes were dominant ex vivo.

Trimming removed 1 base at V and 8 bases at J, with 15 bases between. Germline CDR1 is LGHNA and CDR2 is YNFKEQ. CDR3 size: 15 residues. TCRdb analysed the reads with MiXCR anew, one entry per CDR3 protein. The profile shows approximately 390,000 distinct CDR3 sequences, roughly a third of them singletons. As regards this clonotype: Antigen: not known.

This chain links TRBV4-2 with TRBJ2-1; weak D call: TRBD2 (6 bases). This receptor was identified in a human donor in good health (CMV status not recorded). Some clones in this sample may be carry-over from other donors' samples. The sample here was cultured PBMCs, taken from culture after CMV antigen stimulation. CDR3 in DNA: TGTGCCAGCAGCCAAGGTGGGAATGGGGAGGATGAGCAGTTCTTC. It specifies CASSQGGNGEDEQFF.